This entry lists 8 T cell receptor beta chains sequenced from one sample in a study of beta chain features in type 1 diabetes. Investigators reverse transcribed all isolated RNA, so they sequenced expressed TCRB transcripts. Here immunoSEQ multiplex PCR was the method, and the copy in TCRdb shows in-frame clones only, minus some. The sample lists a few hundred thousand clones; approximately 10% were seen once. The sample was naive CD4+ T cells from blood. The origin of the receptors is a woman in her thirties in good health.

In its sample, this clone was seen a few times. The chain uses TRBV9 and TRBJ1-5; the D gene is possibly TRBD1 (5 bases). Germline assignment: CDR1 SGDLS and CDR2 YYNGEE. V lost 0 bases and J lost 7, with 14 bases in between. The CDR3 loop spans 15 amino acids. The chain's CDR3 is CASSVGVTQEQPQHF. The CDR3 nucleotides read TGTGCCAGCAGCGTAGGGGTAACACAGGAACAGCCCCAGCATTTT.

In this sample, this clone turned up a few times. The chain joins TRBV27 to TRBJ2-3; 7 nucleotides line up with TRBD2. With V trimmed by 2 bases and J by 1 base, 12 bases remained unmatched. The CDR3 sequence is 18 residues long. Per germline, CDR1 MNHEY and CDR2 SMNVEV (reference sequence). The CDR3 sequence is CASSLGLIAGVRTDTQYF. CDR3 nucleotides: TGTGCCAGCAGTTTAGGACTGATTGCGGGAGTGCGCACAGATACGCAGTATTTT.

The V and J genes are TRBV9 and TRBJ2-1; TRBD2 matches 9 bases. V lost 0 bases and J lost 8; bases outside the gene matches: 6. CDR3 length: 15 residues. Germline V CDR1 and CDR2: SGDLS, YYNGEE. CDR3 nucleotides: TGTGCCAGCAGCGTAGTGGCGGGAGGGCGGGATGAGCAGTTCTTC. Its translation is CASSVVAGGRDEQFF.

CDR3: CASSFIAGGGETQYF. The CDR3 DNA sequence: TGTGCCAGCAGCTTCATTGCGGGCGGGGGGGAGACCCAGTACTTC. The rearrangement links TRBV7-2 to TRBJ2-5; 8 bases line up with TRBD2. Germline-derived CDR1 and CDR2 are SGHTA and FQGNSA. With V trimmed by 3 bases and J by 5 bases, 8 bases remained unmatched. This CDR3 has 15 amino acids. Drawing the rest from reference TRBV7-2 and TRBJ2-5, the complete variable domain is GAGVSQSPSNKVTEKGKDVELRCDPISGHTALYWYRQSLGQGLEFLIYFQGNSAPDKSGLPSDRFSAERTGGSVSTLTIQRTQQEDSAVYLCASSFIAGGGETQYFGPGTRLLVL.

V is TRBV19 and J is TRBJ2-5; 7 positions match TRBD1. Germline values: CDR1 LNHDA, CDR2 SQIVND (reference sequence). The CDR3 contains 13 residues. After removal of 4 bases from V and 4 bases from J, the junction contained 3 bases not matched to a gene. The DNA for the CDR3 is TGTGCCAGTAGTACTGGGACAGCAGAGACCCAGTACTTC. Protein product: CASSTGTAETQYF.

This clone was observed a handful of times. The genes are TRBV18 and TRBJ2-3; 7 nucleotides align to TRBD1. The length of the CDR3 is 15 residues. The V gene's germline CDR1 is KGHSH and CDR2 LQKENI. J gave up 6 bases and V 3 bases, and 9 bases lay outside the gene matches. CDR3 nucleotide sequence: TGTGCCAGCTCACCTAAAGACAGGGCGCAGGATACGCAGTATTTT. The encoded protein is CASSPKDRAQDTQYF. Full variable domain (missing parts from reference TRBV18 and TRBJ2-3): NAGVMQNPRHLVRRRGQEARLRCSPMKGHSHVYWYRQLPEEGLKFMVYLQKENIIDESGMPKERFSAEFPKEGPSILRIQQVVRGDSAAYFCASSPKDRAQDTQYFGPGTRLTVL.

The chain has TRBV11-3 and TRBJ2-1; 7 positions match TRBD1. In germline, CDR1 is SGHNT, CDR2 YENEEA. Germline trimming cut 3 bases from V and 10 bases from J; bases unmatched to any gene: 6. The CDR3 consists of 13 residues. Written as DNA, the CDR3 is TGTGCCAGCAGCTTCGCTGTGGACAGGGAGCAGTTCTTC. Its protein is CASSFAVDREQFF.

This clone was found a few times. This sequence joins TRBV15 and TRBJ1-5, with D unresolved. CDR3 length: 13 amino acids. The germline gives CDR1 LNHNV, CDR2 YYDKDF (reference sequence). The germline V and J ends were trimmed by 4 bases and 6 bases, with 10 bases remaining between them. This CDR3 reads CATSIRGRQPQHF. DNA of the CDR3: TGTGCCACCAGCATCCGTGGGCGTCAGCCCCAGCATTTT.